This T cell receptor (beta chain) was captured in a study of blood T cells in healthy people across ages. Overall study context: Template switching picked up about one barcoded beta molecule for each two T cells.

The authors drew approximately 9 milliliters of peripheral blood from each donor. From germline, CDR1 is DFQATT and CDR2 SNEGSKA (reference sequence). This CDR3 is built from 15 residues. After removal of 3 bases from V and 4 bases from J, the junction contained 7 bases not matched to a gene. Study-wide results and limits: Diversity estimated from one million T cells was considered an underestimate. Roughly linear declines in TCR beta diversity per million T cells occurred with age.

Concerning this clonotype itself: Its antigen remains unidentified.

Sample-barcoded 5' priming and a J-beta primer mix drove a second PCR of about 6 to 12 cycles. Each CDR3 protein is one row after TCRdb ran MiXCR on the 5' RACE reads. The repertoire has about 1.8 million distinct CDR3 sequences, less than 50% of them found once; the top ten carry approximately 2.1%. Input material: blood. This receptor was obtained from a woman aged 40-49 years in good health. The gene calls are TRBV20-1 and TRBJ2-3, with 10 nucleotides matching TRBD2. CDR3 nucleotide sequence: TGCAGTGCTAGGGTACTAGCGGGGCTAGCAGATACGCAGTATTTT. This sequence encodes CSARVLAGLADTQYF.